This T cell receptor (beta chain) is from a study of post-analysis software for immune sequencing data. TCR beta cDNA libraries had unique molecular identifiers. TCRdb analysed the PCR reads with MiXCR anew, one entry per CDR3 protein. The data contain about 160,000 distinct CDR3 sequences, about 37% of them singletons. Notes on the study in general: Controls significantly exceeded multiple sclerosis patients in normalized Chao1 diversity.

With respect to this clonotype: What it binds is unknown.

Germline CDR1 reads MRHNA; CDR2 reads SNTAGT. CDR3 length: 19 amino acids. J was trimmed by 3 bases and V by 0 bases; bases with no gene match: 8. The sequencing here drew on blood, taken after autologous hematopoietic stem cell transplantation. The TCR was taken from a girl aged 10 to 17 with multiple sclerosis. The gene calls are TRBV6-4 and TRBJ2-1; 13 bases fit TRBD2. This CDR3 reads CASSDSSGGTSGDYNEQFF. CDR3 sequence (DNA): TGTGCCAGCAGTGACTCGAGTGGGGGGACTAGCGGGGACTACAATGAGCAGTTCTTC.